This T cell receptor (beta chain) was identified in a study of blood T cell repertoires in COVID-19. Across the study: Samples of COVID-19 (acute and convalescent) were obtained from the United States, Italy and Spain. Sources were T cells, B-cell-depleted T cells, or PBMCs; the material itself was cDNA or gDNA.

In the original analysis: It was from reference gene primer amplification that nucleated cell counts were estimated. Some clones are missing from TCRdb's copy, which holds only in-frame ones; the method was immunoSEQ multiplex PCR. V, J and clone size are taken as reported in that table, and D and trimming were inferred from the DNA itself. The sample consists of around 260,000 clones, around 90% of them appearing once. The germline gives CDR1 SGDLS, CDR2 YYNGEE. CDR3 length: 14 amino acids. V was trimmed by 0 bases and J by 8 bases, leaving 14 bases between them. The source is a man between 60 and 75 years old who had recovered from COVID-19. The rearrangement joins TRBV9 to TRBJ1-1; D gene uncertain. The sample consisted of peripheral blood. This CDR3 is CASSVGRRAWEAFF. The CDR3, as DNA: TGTGCCAGCAGCGTAGGGAGGCGGGCGTGGGAAGCTTTCTTT.